This TCR beta chain comes out of a study of shared clonotypes between healthy human individuals. As defined, naive CD8 cells were CD45RO-negative and positively selected for CCR7, with terminally differentiated effector memory CD45RA+ cells excluded. Study-level results: Among donors, sharing of clonotypes was expected to be affected by sequencing depth. In this cohort, only blood was sampled, and tissue repertoires likely differ.

Genomic DNA of each subset was evenly split across several immunoSEQ plates. Here immunoSEQ multiplex PCR was the method, and the copy in TCRdb shows in-frame clones only, minus some. Here the sample spans about 1,800,000 clones, about 95% being singletons. With respect to this clone: Its antigen is not known.

The CDR3 runs to 15 residues. CDR1 is SGHRS, CDR2 YFSETQ, per germline. V shed 4 bases, J shed 0 bases, and the junction held 5 bases outside the gene matches. The clonotype comes from a man in his late teens or twenties in good health. The chain links TRBV5-1 to TRBJ1-1; 8 bases agree with TRBD1. The sample comprised naive CD8+ T cells sorted from blood. CDR3 residues: CASSLRTGMNTEAFF. The CDR3 DNA is TGCGCCAGCAGCCTACGGACAGGGATGAACACTGAAGCTTTCTTT.